The 13 T cell receptor beta chains below were found in one sample sequenced in a study of T cell responses to AZD1222 COVID-19 vaccine. Profiled with immunoSEQ multiplex PCR; TCRdb holds only in-frame clones, not every one. The sample holds fewer than 100,000 clones, almost 90% seen once. This sample comprised peripheral blood, obtained 28 days after the second AZD1222 dose. The receptors here all came from an adult who received the AZD1222 COVID-19 vaccine.

Ten or more counts support this clone. The chain couples TRBV7-9 to TRBJ2-5; the match to TRBD2 covers 8 bases. CDR3 length equals 11 residues. Germline V gives CDR1 SEHNR, CDR2 FQNEAQ (reference sequence). The V and J ends lost 11 bases and 7 bases, in that order; junction bases with no gene match: 6. CDR3 amino acids: CAGDREGTQYF. The CDR3 coding sequence is TGTGCCGGGGATCGGGAGGGGACCCAGTACTTC.

The chain joins TRBV11-2 to TRBJ2-7; TRBD2 is a possible D gene (5 bases). Trimming took off 0 bases at V and 4 bases at J, with 7 bases between the two ends. The CDR3 is 13 residues long. Germline assignment: CDR1 SGHAT and CDR2 FQNNGV. The CDR3 is CASSLDRTYEQYF. CDR3 DNA sequence: TGTGCCAGCAGCTTAGATCGGACTTACGAGCAGTACTTC.

The chain has TRBV6-5 and TRBJ1-3, with a weak D call TRBD1 (5 bases). This CDR3 region has 14 residues. V dropped 6 bases and J dropped 4 bases, with 13 bases sitting between them. In germline, CDR1 is MNHEY, CDR2 SVGAGI. The CDR3 sequence is CASSRDRGGNTIYF. The CDR3 bases are TGTGCCAGCAGCCGGGACCGCGGGGGAAACACCATATATTTT.

This clone was detected once. The chain carries TRBV29-1 and TRBJ2-7; 8 bases line up with TRBD1. CDR1 is SQVTM and CDR2 is ANQGSEA in the germline V gene. This CDR3 comprises 14 residues. V was clipped by 6 bases and J by 5 bases; unmatched bases: 12. The CDR3 region is CSVPLDRVRNEQYF. Written as DNA, the CDR3 is TGCAGCGTGCCATTGGACAGGGTCAGGAACGAGCAGTACTTC.

V is TRBV2 and J is TRBJ2-7; 10 bases map to TRBD2. The junction had 7 bases not matched to a gene; V was cut back by 6 bases and J by 5 bases. This CDR3 contains 14 residues. From germline, CDR1 is SNHLY and CDR2 FYNNEI. CDR3 sequence: CASSTSGRGNEQYF. In DNA form, the CDR3 reads TGTGCCAGCAGCACGAGCGGGAGGGGTAACGAGCAGTACTTC.

V gene TRBV30 combines with J gene TRBJ1-1; D is undetermined. Per germline, CDR1 GTSNPN and CDR2 SVGIG (reference sequence). The V end was cut by 8 bases, the J end by 2 bases, with 15 bases between. This CDR3 spans 13 amino acids. Here the CDR3 DNA reads TGTGCCGCCCAAGGATGGGGTAACACTGAAGCTTTCTTT. It translates to CAAQGWGNTEAFF.

The chain combines TRBV5-1 with TRBJ1-2; 11 bases line up with TRBD1. The CDR3 consists of 16 residues. V gave up 0 bases and J gave up 8 bases; unmatched junction bases: 9. The germline V gene encodes CDR1 SGHRS and CDR2 YFSETQ. The CDR3, as DNA: TGCGCCAGCAGCTTGGTACTTTCGGGACAGGGGGTCGGCTACACCTTC. Translating it yields CASSLVLSGQGVGYTF. Full variable domain (rest looked up from reference TRBV5-1 and TRBJ1-2): KAGVTQTPRYLIKTRGQQVTLSCSPISGHRSVSWYQQTPGQGLQFLFEYFSETQRNKGNFPGRFSGRQFSNSRSEMNVSTLELGDSALYLCASSLVLSGQGVGYTFGSGTRLTVV.

The chain joins TRBV6-5 to TRBJ2-6, with D possibly TRBD1 on 5 matching bases. Germline loops: CDR1 MNHEY, CDR2 SVGAGI. This CDR3 is 14 amino acids long. V was pared by 7 bases and J by 4 bases, with 11 bases between. The CDR3, as DNA: TGTGCCAGCACCCGTGGGGCGGGGGCCAACGTCCTGACTTTC. It translates to CASTRGAGANVLTF.

CDR3 coding DNA: TGTGCCAGCAGCGTAGCCAATAAGGAGACCCAGTACTTC. Translation gives CASSVANKETQYF. This chain links TRBV9 with TRBJ2-5, with no clear D. CDR3 length: 13 amino acids. The germline V gene encodes CDR1 SGDLS and CDR2 YYNGEE. V gave up 0 bases and J gave up 5 bases, with 8 bases separating them.

This clone occurred once. The chain has TRBV5-1 and TRBJ1-3; D remains unclear. V was trimmed by 4 bases and J by 1 base, leaving 9 bases between them. CDR1 SGHRS and CDR2 YFSETQ come from the germline V gene. This CDR3 has 14 residues. The CDR3 reads CASSPGASGNTIYF. The CDR3 DNA follows: TGCGCCAGCAGCCCCGGAGCATCTGGAAACACCATATATTTT.

The chain uses TRBV18 and TRBJ2-1, with TRBD2 matching over 11 bases. The CDR3 extends over 15 amino acids. Germline CDR1 KGHSH, CDR2 LQKENI. Losses at the gene ends were 3 bases for V and 5 bases for J; bases not matched to a gene: 3. Here the CDR3 DNA reads TGTGCCAGCTCACCCTTTAGCGGGAGGGACAATGAGCAGTTCTTC. Translation gives CASSPFSGRDNEQFF. The complete variable domain, with remaining parts taken from reference TRBV18 and TRBJ2-1, reads NAGVMQNPRHLVRRRGQEARLRCSPMKGHSHVYWYRQLPEEGLKFMVYLQKENIIDESGMPKERFSAEFPKEGPSILRIQQVVRGDSAAYFCASSPFSGRDNEQFFGPGTRLTVL.

The chain recombines TRBV10-3 with TRBJ2-7; 9 nucleotides match TRBD2. Germline V gene sequence: CDR1 ENHRY, CDR2 SYGVKD. The J segment lost 2 bases and the V segment lost 8 bases, leaving 13 bases of the junction unmatched. The CDR3 is made up of 16 amino acids. The CDR3 sequence: CAISGLAGERAYEQYF. In DNA form, the CDR3 reads TGTGCCATCTCGGGTTTAGCGGGAGAACGCGCCTACGAGCAGTACTTC.

Comments on this clone: Other DNA sequences in this specimen translate into the identical CDR3. V usage is TRBV28 and J usage is TRBJ2-2; D not resolved. Germline V gene lookup returns CDR1 MDHEN and CDR2 SYDVKM. With 3 bases removed from V and 6 bases from J, the gap between germline ends came to 5 bases. This CDR3 region has 12 residues. The CDR3: CASSFRPGELFF. In DNA form, the CDR3 reads TGTGCCAGCAGTTTTCGGCCCGGGGAGCTGTTTTTT. Drawing the rest from reference TRBV28 and TRBJ2-2, the complete variable domain is DVKVTQSSRYLVKRTGEKVFLECVQDMDHENMFWYRQDPGLGLRLIYFSYDVKMKEKGDIPEGYSVSREKKERFSLILESASTNQTSMYLCASSFRPGELFFGEGSRLTVL.